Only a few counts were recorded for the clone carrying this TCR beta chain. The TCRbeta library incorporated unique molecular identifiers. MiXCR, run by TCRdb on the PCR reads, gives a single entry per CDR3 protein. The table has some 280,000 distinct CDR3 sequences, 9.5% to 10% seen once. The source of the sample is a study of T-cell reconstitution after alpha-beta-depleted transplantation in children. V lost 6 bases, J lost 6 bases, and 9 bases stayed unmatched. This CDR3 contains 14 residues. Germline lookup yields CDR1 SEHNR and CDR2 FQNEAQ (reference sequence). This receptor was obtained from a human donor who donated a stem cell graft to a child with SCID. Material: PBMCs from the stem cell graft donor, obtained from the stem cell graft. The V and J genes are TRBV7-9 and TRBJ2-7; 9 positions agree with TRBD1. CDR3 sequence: CASRAGDREVEQYF. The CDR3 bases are TGTGCCAGCAGAGCTGGGGACAGGGAGGTCGAGCAGTACTTC.